This T cell receptor (beta chain) came from a study of cytomegalovirus exposure and HLA in healthy donors. A word on this clone: Antigen unknown.

The PCR employed 60 Vbeta primers together with 13 Jbeta primers. Clones were read by immunoSEQ multiplex PCR, and TCRdb kept only the in-frame ones, dropping some. This table holds 150,000 to 200,000 clones, around 80% found once. The donors comprised healthy bone marrow donors. Germline V CDR1 and CDR2: MGHDK, SYGVNS. The CDR3 extends over 11 amino acids. J gave up 4 bases and V 9 bases, and 2 bases lay outside the gene matches. Study conclusions and caveats: Solely CMV serostatus was available to characterize immune exposure.

The rearrangement links TRBV25-1 to TRBJ1-2; 7 bases agree with TRBD1. Sequenced sample: PBMCs. The sequence derives from a woman aged 40-49 years in good health and CMV-seronegative. For the CDR3, the DNA is TGTGCCAGGACAGGGAGCTATGGCTACACCTTC. This codes for CARTGSYGYTF.